Listed below are T cell receptor beta chains from one sample, sequenced in a study of T cells after posttransplantation cyclophosphamide. Sequencing was performed with immunoSEQ multiplex PCR; in TCRdb, only in-frame clones are kept and a portion is missing. The table lists approximately 17,000 clones, with no singletons. The source was PBMCs, collected after allogeneic stem cell transplant with posttransplant cyclophosphamide. These receptors were obtained from a female patient in her 30s who received an allogeneic stem cell transplant from a related donor, was CMV-positive, and had no GVHD. The graft donor may account for some of the T cells. The CDR3 runs from the conserved cysteine through the conserved F or W. A D gene is named only where the DNA matches it firmly. The size entry gives how often the clone was seen (once, few, many) or a class if it is expanded.

d_call,clone_size,v_call,cdr3_aa
.,many,TRBV4-1,CASSQDLGQPGNQPQHF
.,many,TRBV30,CAWSPATGMRGETQYF
TRBD2,many,TRBV9,CASSVVPSGSSYNEQFF
TRBD1,many,TRBV7-2,CASSLGTGGGYGYTF
.,many,TRBV2,CASSEDGLPNQPQHF
TRBD1,many,TRBV28,CASRRTGVNEQYF
TRBD1,many,TRBV4-1,CASSLGLGTDYGYTF
.,many,TRBV19,CAGTAQETQYF
TRBD1,many,TRBV5-4,CASSVTGANYGYTF
.,many,TRBV4-1,CASSHASRESYNEQFF
TRBD2,many,TRBV10-3,CAIRDPGLASVEQYF
TRBD1,many,TRBV10-3,CAISEGDRQYF
TRBD1,many,TRBV6-6,CASSYEGQGATGELFF
.,many,TRBV30,CAWSVGWSLAAVPQHF
.,many,TRBV2,CASSATVYNEQFF
TRBD2,many,TRBV19,CASSRERETYNEQFF
.,many,TRBV6-5,CASSWVEGVGYGYTF
.,many,TRBV6-6,CASSLTKTGEGYGYTF
TRBD1,many,TRBV19,CASSIPGGHAFF
TRBD1,many,TRBV6-5,CASRGGYSYEQYF
.,many,TRBV4-1,CASSSSKPGTLYEQYF
TRBD1,many,TRBV29-1,CSVEAGTARFF
.,many,TRBV7-2,CASRTNGYTF
TRBD2,many,TRBV19,CASSIEELAGGPMTDTQYF
TRBD1,many,TRBV11-1,CASSQIGTATYEQYF
.,many,TRBV7-8,CASSPQGPYYGYTF
TRBD2,many,TRBV5-6,CASSLRWWTSGSTYEQYF
.,many,TRBV6-5,CASSLTGNSYNEQFF
.,many,TRBV7-3,CASSGGADSYNEQFF
TRBD1,many,TRBV2,CASRYDRENEQFF
TRBD1,many,TRBV25-1,CASSGQGTDTQYF
TRBD1,many,TRBV28,CASRPPGQSYEQYF
.,many,TRBV28,CASSVAGGINEKLFF
TRBD2,many,TRBV5-6,CASSPLFRGRADEQFF
TRBD1,many,TRBV4-2,CASSLGTGQGYSPLHF
.,many,TRBV7-9,CASSLGGNEKLFF
TRBD1,many,TRBV5-5,CASSLLTGAYEQYF
.,many,TRBV18,CASSPVAVDATNEKLFF
.,many,TRBV11-2,CASSSLVATYEQYF
.,many,TRBV18,CASSPQRHQEQYF
.,many,TRBV19,CASTRGGGYNSPLHF
TRBD1,many,TRBV30,CAWSHHPVTGGAYNEQFF
.,many,TRBV18,CASSSPSLGNIQYF